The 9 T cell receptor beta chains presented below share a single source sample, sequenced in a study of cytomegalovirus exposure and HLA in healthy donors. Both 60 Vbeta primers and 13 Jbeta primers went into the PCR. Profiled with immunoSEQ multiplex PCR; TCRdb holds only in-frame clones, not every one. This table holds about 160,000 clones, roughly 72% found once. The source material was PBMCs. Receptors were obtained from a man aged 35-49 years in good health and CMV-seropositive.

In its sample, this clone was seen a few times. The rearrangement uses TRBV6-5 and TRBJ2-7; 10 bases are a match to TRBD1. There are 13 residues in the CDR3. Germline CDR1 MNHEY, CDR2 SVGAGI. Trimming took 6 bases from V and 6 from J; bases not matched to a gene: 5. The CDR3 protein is CASRTGGSGEQYF. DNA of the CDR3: TGTGCCAGCAGGACAGGGGGCTCGGGCGAGCAGTACTTC.

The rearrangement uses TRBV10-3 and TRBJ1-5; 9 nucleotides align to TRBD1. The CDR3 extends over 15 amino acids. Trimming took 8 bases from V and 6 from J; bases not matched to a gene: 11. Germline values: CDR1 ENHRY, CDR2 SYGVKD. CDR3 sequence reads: CAIGQGQGRGQPQHF. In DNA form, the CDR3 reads TGTGCCATCGGCCAGGGACAGGGACGGGGTCAGCCCCAGCATTTT.

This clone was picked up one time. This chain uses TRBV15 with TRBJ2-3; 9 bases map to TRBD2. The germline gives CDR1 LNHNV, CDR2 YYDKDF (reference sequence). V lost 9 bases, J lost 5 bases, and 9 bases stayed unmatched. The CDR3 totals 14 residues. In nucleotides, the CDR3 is TGTGCCACAGCGAGCGGGGGGTTGAAAGATACGCAGTATTTT. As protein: CATASGGLKDTQYF.

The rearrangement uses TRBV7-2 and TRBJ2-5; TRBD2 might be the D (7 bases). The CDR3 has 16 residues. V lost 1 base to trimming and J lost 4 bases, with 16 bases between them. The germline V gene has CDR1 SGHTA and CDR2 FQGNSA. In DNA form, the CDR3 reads TGTGCCAGCAGCTTAGTTCGAGTGGGGGGGCTAGAGACCCAGTACTTC. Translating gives CASSLVRVGGLETQYF.

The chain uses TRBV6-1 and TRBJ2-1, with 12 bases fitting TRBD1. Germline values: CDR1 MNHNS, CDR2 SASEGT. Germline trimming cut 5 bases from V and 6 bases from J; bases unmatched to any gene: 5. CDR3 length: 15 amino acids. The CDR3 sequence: CASSKGQGAFNEQFF. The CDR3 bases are TGTGCCAGCAGTAAGGGACAGGGGGCTTTCAATGAGCAGTTCTTC.

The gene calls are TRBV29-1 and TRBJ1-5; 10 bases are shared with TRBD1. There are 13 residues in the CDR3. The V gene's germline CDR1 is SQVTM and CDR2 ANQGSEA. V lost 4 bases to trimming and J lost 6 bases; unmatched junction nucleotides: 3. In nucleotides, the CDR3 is TGCAGCGTTGGACAGGGGGCGGGTCAGCCCCAGCATTTT. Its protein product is CSVGQGAGQPQHF. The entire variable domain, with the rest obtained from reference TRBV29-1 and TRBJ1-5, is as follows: SAVISQKPSRDICQRGTSLTIQCQVDSQVTMMFWYRQQPGQSLTLIATANQGSEATYESGFVIDKFPISRPNLTFSTLTVSNMSPEDSSIYLCSVGQGAGQPQHFGDGTRLSIL.

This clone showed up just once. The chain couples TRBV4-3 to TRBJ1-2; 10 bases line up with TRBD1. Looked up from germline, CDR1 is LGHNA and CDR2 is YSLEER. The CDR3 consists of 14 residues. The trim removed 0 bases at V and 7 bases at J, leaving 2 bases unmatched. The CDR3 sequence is CASSQDRTGGGYTF. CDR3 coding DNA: TGCGCCAGCAGCCAAGATCGGACAGGGGGTGGCTACACCTTC.

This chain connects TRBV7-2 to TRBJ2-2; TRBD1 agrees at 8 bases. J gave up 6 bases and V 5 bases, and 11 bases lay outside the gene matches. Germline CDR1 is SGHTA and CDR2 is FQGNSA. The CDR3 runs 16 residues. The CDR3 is CASSPWTGWWAGELFF. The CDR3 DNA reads TGTGCCAGCAGCCCGTGGACAGGGTGGTGGGCCGGGGAGCTGTTTTTT.

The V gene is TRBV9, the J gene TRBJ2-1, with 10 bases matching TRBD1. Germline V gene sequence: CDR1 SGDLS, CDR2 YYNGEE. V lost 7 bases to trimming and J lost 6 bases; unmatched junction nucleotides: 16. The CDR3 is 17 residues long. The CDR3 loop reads CASPYQRGDRGGNEQFF. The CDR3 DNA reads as TGTGCCAGCCCATACCAGAGAGGGGACAGGGGAGGCAATGAGCAGTTCTTC. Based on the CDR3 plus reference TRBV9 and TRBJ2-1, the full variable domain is DSGVTQTPKHLITATGQRVTLRCSPRSGDLSVYWYQQSLDQGLQFLIQYYNGEERAKGNILERFSAQQFPDLHSELNLSSLELGDSALYFCASPYQRGDRGGNEQFFGPGTRLTVL.